The 7 T cell receptor beta chains below come from one sample, sequenced in a study of T-cell memory formation after mild COVID-19. TCRdb recomputed calls from the 5' RACE reads with MiXCR, one row per CDR3 protein. This sample has some 410,000 distinct CDR3 sequences, with around a quarter found just once. Sample: PBMCs or a T cell subset sorted from them (not recorded which). These receptor sequences come from an adult woman who had mild COVID-19 (a few samples of this study predate the infection). Cell type and time point are not known.

The CDR3 region is CSARIEGARGSPQYF. In nucleotides, the CDR3 is TGCAGTGCTAGAATTGAGGGGGCCCGGGGGTCTCCCCAGTACTTC. J is TRBJ2-5 and V is TRBV20-1; maybe TRBD1 (7 bases). V lost 2 bases and J lost 9, with 22 bases in between. The CDR3 loop spans 15 amino acids. Germline CDR1 reads DFQATT; CDR2 reads SNEGSKA (reference sequence).

This chain links TRBV2 with TRBJ2-1, with D uncertain. Trimming stripped 7 bases from V and 0 bases from J, with 13 bases between. Per the germline V gene, CDR1 is SNHLY and CDR2 is FYNNEI. The CDR3 covers 15 residues. The CDR3 reads CASTEGRSSYNEQFF. The CDR3 DNA reads TGTGCCAGCACCGAAGGACGGAGCTCCTACAATGAGCAGTTCTTC.

This chain connects TRBV29-1 to TRBJ2-7, with D possibly being TRBD1 (5 bases). Germline assignment: CDR1 SQVTM and CDR2 ANQGSEA. CDR3 size: 11 residues. V was trimmed by 1 base and J by 5 bases, leaving 6 bases between them. DNA for the CDR3: TGCAGCGTTGAAGGGGGCGACGAGCAGTACTTC. Its translation: CSVEGGDEQYF.

As concerns this clonotype: An end of the junction does not agree with germline; a read error may underlie this. The chain recombines TRBV11-2 with TRBJ1-4, with D hard to call. Germline-derived CDR1 and CDR2 are SGHAT and FQNNGV. This CDR3 spans 12 amino acids. DNA of the CDR3: TGTGCCAGCAGCTCCCCAATCGTCGGCCCAGTTTTT. Its protein is CASSSPIVGPVF. Drawing the rest from reference TRBV11-2 and TRBJ1-4, the complete variable domain is EAGVAQSPRYKIIEKRQSVAFWCNPISGHATLYWYQQILGQGPKLLIQFQNNGVVDDSQLPKDRFSAERLKGVDSTLKIQPAKLEDSAVYLCASSSPIVGPVFGSGTQLSVL.

This clonotype was recorded a few times. J is TRBJ2-1 and V is TRBV4-3; TRBD2 is a possible D gene (5 bases). The CDR3 contains 16 residues. V lost 0 bases to trimming and J lost 1 base, with 10 bases between them. Germline CDR1 and CDR2: LGHNA and YSLEER. The chain's CDR3 is CASSQDIGGSYNEQFF. The CDR3 DNA follows: TGCGCCAGCAGCCAAGATATTGGCGGGTCCTACAATGAGCAGTTCTTC.

This clonotype is a singleton in its sample. The V gene is TRBV7-6, the J gene TRBJ1-3; D remains unclear. This CDR3 has 15 amino acids. Germline CDR1 reads SGHVS; CDR2 reads FNYEAQ. Between the trimmed V and J ends, which lost 2 bases and 0 bases, there was a span of 8 bases. CDR3 sequence: CASSLSTSSGNTIYF. The CDR3 nucleotides are TGTGCCAGCAGCTTAAGTACCAGCTCTGGAAACACCATATATTTT.

The table lists this clonotype with a few counts. V gene TRBV7-2 combines with J gene TRBJ2-5; TRBD2 matches at 8 bases. The CDR3 loop spans 14 amino acids. CDR1 and CDR2 from the germline V gene are SGHTA and FQGNSA. V gave up 6 bases and J gave up 5 bases; unmatched junction bases: 8. CDR3 nucleotide sequence: TGTGCCAGCAGTCCGGGGGGGCCCAGGGAGACCCAGTACTTC. This sequence encodes CASSPGGPRETQYF.